Presented here are 30 T cell receptor beta chains from one specimen sequenced in a study of blood T cells in healthy people across ages. Combining a sample-barcoded 5' primer with a J-beta primer mix, a second PCR ran for about 7 to 12 cycles. TCRdb passed the 5' RACE reads through MiXCR, listing each CDR3 protein once. The table records 1.8 million or so distinct CDR3 sequences, 30% to 40% of them present only once. Material for sequencing was blood. These receptors were taken from a human donor in good health.

This clonotype was seen just once. The rearrangement joins TRBV12-3 or TRBV12-4 to TRBJ2-3, with 7 bases lining up with TRBD1. The V segment lost 7 bases and the J segment 2 bases; nucleotides outside the gene matches: 12. The CDR3 has 16 amino acids. The CDR3 region is CASNPTGTEYTDTQYF. Written as DNA, the CDR3 is TGTGCCAGCAACCCGACCGGGACAGAATACACAGATACGCAGTATTTT.

This clonotype was counted a single time. The chain recombines TRBV6-5 with TRBJ2-3, with D unclear. The V and J ends lost 2 bases and 6 bases respectively, with 9 bases between them. The germline V gene has CDR1 MNHEY and CDR2 SVGAGI. The CDR3 has 13 amino acids. CDR3 DNA: TGTGCCAGCAGTTACAAGCACGGTGATACGCAGTATTTT. It yields the protein CASSYKHGDTQYF.

The V call is TRBV6-6, the J call TRBJ1-2, with unresolved D. V lost 3 bases and J 8 bases, leaving 4 bases between the germline ends. CDR1 and CDR2 (germline): MNHNY, SVGAGI (reference sequence). The CDR3 runs 10 residues. In nucleotides, the CDR3 is TGTGCCAGCAGTTATGTGGGCTACACCTTC. This codes for CASSYVGYTF.

The chain combines TRBV20-1 with TRBJ1-2; D might be TRBD1 (6 bases). Germline loops: CDR1 DFQATT, CDR2 SNEGSKA (reference sequence). The V gene lost 5 bases and the J gene lost 2 bases, with 9 bases spanning the gap. This CDR3 contains 12 residues. CDR3 in amino acids: CSALQGNYGYTF. As DNA, the CDR3 is TGCAGTGCTTTACAGGGAAACTATGGCTACACCTTC.

This clonotype was seen more than once but under ten times. The chain has TRBV20-1 and TRBJ2-7, with 8 bases fitting TRBD1. V lost 2 bases to trimming and J lost 3 bases; unmatched junction nucleotides: 9. The CDR3 sequence is 15 residues long. The germline gives CDR1 DFQATT, CDR2 SNEGSKA (reference sequence). CDR3 loop: CSARSGTGSYYEQYF. The CDR3 nucleotides read TGCAGTGCTAGATCTGGGACAGGTAGCTACTACGAGCAGTACTTC.

This clonotype was detected a few times. The CDR3 here is CASSSGQLNEQYF. The DNA for the CDR3 is TGTGCCAGCAGCTCGGGACAGCTGAATGAGCAGTACTTC. V usage is TRBV7-2 and J usage is TRBJ2-4, with 7 bases identical to TRBD1. The CDR3 covers 13 residues. The trim removed 4 bases at V and 13 bases at J, leaving 10 bases unmatched. Germline values: CDR1 SGHTA, CDR2 FQGNSA.

V and J are TRBV29-1 and TRBJ2-5; D unresolved. The CDR3 sequence is 12 residues long. Germline CDR1 is SQVTM and CDR2 is ANQGSEA. V was shortened by 1 base and J by 2 bases, with 5 bases between the two germline ends. CDR3 coding DNA: TGCAGCGTTGAAGCAGCTCAAGAGACCCAGTACTTC. This translates into CSVEAAQETQYF.

The J gene is TRBJ2-1, the V gene TRBV29-1; D gene ambiguous. Trimming removed 0 bases at V and 6 bases at J, with 6 bases between. CDR1 and CDR2 from the germline V gene are SQVTM and ANQGSEA. The CDR3 contains 12 residues. As DNA, the CDR3 is TGCAGCGTTGAAGAACGCCGCAATGAGCAGTTCTTC. Translation: CSVEERRNEQFF.

V is TRBV28 and J is TRBJ2-7; D is perhaps TRBD1 (5 bases). The CDR3 is 13 amino acids. Trimming took 2 bases from V and 5 from J, leaving 10 bases between them. CDR1 and CDR2 from the germline V gene are MDHEN and SYDVKM. The DNA for the CDR3 is TGTGCCAGCAGTTTAAGGGGCAGGGACGAGCAGTACTTC. This translates into CASSLRGRDEQYF.

The chain recombines TRBV9 with TRBJ1-2; D gene unclear. Germline V gives CDR1 SGDLS, CDR2 YYNGEE. The V end lost 0 bases, the J end lost 1 base, and 7 bases lay between the germline ends. This CDR3 is 14 amino acids long. CDR3 bases: TGTGCCAGCAGCGTAGACGCGGTTAACTATGGCTACACCTTC. Translation gives CASSVDAVNYGYTF.

This chain joins TRBV20-1 and TRBJ2-2; D unresolved. This CDR3 region has 13 residues. The germline gives CDR1 DFQATT, CDR2 SNEGSKA (reference sequence). Trimming took off 7 bases at V and 7 bases at J, with 16 bases between the two ends. The CDR3 sequence: CSGYRRENGELFF. CDR3 nucleotides: TGCAGTGGCTATCGTCGAGAAAACGGGGAGCTGTTTTTT.

The CDR3 is CASSYFGPAGETQYF. The CDR3 region has the DNA TGTGCCAGCAGTTACTTCGGCCCGGCAGGGGAGACCCAGTACTTC. The chain carries TRBV6-5 and TRBJ2-5; a possible D gene is TRBD1 (5 bases). CDR3 length: 15 residues. V was pared by 1 base and J by 5 bases, with 14 bases between. Germline V lookup: CDR1 MNHEY, CDR2 SVGAGI.

CDR3 residues: CASSLLGGAVETQYF. Here the CDR3 DNA reads TGCGCCAGCAGCTTGCTCGGGGGGGCTGTTGAGACCCAGTACTTC. V is TRBV5-1 and J is TRBJ2-5; 8 nucleotides match TRBD2. With 1 base clipped from V and 5 bases from J, the junction kept 7 bases outside the gene matches. The CDR3 is 15 amino acids. Germline CDR1 and CDR2: SGHRS and YFSETQ. The entire variable domain, with the rest obtained from reference TRBV5-1 and TRBJ2-5, is as follows: KAGVTQTPRYLIKTRGQQVTLSCSPISGHRSVSWYQQTPGQGLQFLFEYFSETQRNKGNFPGRFSGRQFSNSRSEMNVSTLELGDSALYLCASSLLGGAVETQYFGPGTRLLVL.

This clonotype was seen many times. The rearrangement uses TRBV29-1 and TRBJ2-7, with D perhaps TRBD2 (6 bases). The CDR3 has 14 residues. Germline CDR1 is SQVTM and CDR2 is ANQGSEA. Between the trimmed V and J ends, which lost 0 bases and 7 bases, there was a span of 16 bases. CDR3 bases: TGCAGCGTTGAAGATCCTATCCGGGGAGGTGAGCAGTACTTC. Its protein product is CSVEDPIRGGEQYF.

The chain joins TRBV5-1 to TRBJ2-1, with a tentative D call TRBD1 (6 bases). The V end lost 3 bases, the J end lost 6 bases, and 10 bases lay between the germline ends. The CDR3 has 13 amino acids. Germline V CDR1 and CDR2: SGHRS, YFSETQ. The CDR3 loop is CASSWDIGNEQFF. The CDR3 coding sequence is TGCGCCAGCAGCTGGGACATAGGCAATGAGCAGTTCTTC.

The chain is built from TRBV12-3 or TRBV12-4 and TRBJ2-1, with 11 bases that match TRBD2. The ends lost 7 bases at V and 5 bases at J; junction bases unmatched: 7. The CDR3 is made up of 15 amino acids. The CDR3: CASTLLAGEHNEQFF. Written as DNA, the CDR3 is TGTGCCAGCACCTTACTAGCGGGAGAACACAATGAGCAGTTCTTC.

The chain couples TRBV6-2 or TRBV6-3 to TRBJ2-7; no firm D call. From germline, CDR1 is MNHEY and CDR2 SVGEGT. The CDR3 extends over 13 amino acids. The ends were cut back, 3 bases at V and 5 bases at J, with 11 bases in the middle. CDR3 nucleotides: TGTGCCAGCAGTTATTTGGCCCTCAACGAGCAGTACTTC. Translating it yields CASSYLALNEQYF.

V usage is TRBV4-3 and J usage is TRBJ2-3, with 10 bases that match TRBD2. The CDR3 length is 15 residues. CDR1 and CDR2 (germline): LGHNA, YSLEER. V lost 5 bases to trimming and J lost 5 bases; unmatched junction nucleotides: 7. The CDR3 loop reads CASSSQGLARDTQYF. DNA of the CDR3: TGCGCCAGCAGCTCCCAGGGACTAGCGAGAGATACGCAGTATTTT.

The J gene is TRBJ1-1, the V gene TRBV6-6; D is unresolved. The V gene's germline CDR1 is MNHNY and CDR2 SVGAGI (reference sequence). V was shortened by 2 bases and J by 3 bases, with 7 bases between the two germline ends. This CDR3 is built from 13 residues. CDR3 nucleotides: TGTGCCAGCAGTTACGGCGCGGACACTGAAGCTTTCTTT. Translated, it gives CASSYGADTEAFF.

The V gene is TRBV4-3, the J gene TRBJ1-2; TRBD1 is a possible D gene (6 bases). The CDR3 loop spans 14 amino acids. Trimming stripped 4 bases from V and 7 bases from J, with 16 bases between. The germline V gene encodes CDR1 LGHNA and CDR2 YSLEER. For the CDR3, the DNA is TGCGCCAGCAGCCTAGAACAGGGAGTCGGTGGCTACACCTTC. Translating gives CASSLEQGVGGYTF.

In its sample, this clonotype was seen a few times. The genes are TRBV20-1 and TRBJ1-1; TRBD1 is a possible D gene (6 bases). Trimming took 5 bases from V and 7 from J, leaving 23 bases between them. CDR3 length equals 15 residues. In germline, CDR1 is DFQATT, CDR2 SNEGSKA (reference sequence). CDR3 loop: CSAAYNRGGGGEAFF. In nucleotides, the CDR3 is TGCAGTGCTGCTTATAACCGGGGGGGCGGCGGTGAAGCTTTCTTT.

The gene calls are TRBV6-1 and TRBJ1-5; D is uncertain. There are 14 residues in the CDR3. V was trimmed by 1 base and J by 11 bases, leaving 15 bases between them. The V gene's germline CDR1 is MNHNS and CDR2 SASEGT. The CDR3 DNA reads TGTGCCAGCAGTGAAGGGGCAGACCACGGGTCCCAGCATTTT. It is translated as CASSEGADHGSQHF.

This chain connects TRBV5-1 to TRBJ2-2; weak D call: TRBD1 (6 bases). V lost 6 bases and J lost 3, with 12 bases in between. CDR3 size: 14 residues. Germline V CDR1 and CDR2: SGHRS, YFSETQ. The CDR3 nucleotides are TGCGCCAGCAAAGGGACACTCCACACCGGGGAGCTGTTTTTT. Translated: CASKGTLHTGELFF.

This sequence joins TRBV9 and TRBJ2-1; 10 bases line up with TRBD2. The V gene end was trimmed by 7 bases and the J gene end by 10 bases; junction bases not matched to a gene: 2. CDR3 length: 11 amino acids. CDR1 and CDR2 (germline): SGDLS, YYNGEE. The CDR3 region is CASPTSGEQFF. In DNA form, the CDR3 reads TGTGCCAGCCCGACTAGCGGGGAGCAGTTCTTC.

The gene calls are TRBV7-8 and TRBJ1-6; D not certain. The CDR3 covers 15 residues. Per the germline V gene, CDR1 is SGHVS and CDR2 is FQNEAQ. V shed 1 base and J shed 7 bases, with 11 bases lying between them. The CDR3 reads CASSLVSFENSPLHF. CDR3 nucleotide sequence: TGTGCCAGCAGCTTAGTTTCATTCGAGAATTCACCCCTCCACTTT.

In this sample, this clonotype turned up a few times. This chain connects TRBV20-1 to TRBJ2-7; possibly TRBD1 or TRBD2 for D (5 bases each). V was clipped by 3 bases and J by 0 bases, with 12 bases between them. There are 14 residues in the CDR3. Germline lookup yields CDR1 DFQATT and CDR2 SNEGSKA (reference sequence). CDR3 loop: CSARTSGHSYEQYF. As DNA, the CDR3 is TGCAGTGCTAGGACAAGCGGACACTCCTACGAGCAGTACTTC.

J is TRBJ2-7 and V is TRBV20-1; 8 nucleotides agree with TRBD2. With V trimmed by 0 bases and J by 4 bases, 5 bases remained unmatched. The CDR3 length is 14 residues. Per germline, CDR1 DFQATT and CDR2 SNEGSKA (reference sequence). The DNA of the CDR3 is TGCAGTGCTAGAGATTTAGCGGGGAGTTACGAGCAGTACTTC. Translated: CSARDLAGSYEQYF.

In its sample, this clonotype was seen a few times. V is TRBV5-5 and J is TRBJ2-7; 9 bases line up with TRBD1. CDR1 and CDR2 (germline): SGHKS, YYEKEE (reference sequence). The trim removed 4 bases at V and 2 bases at J, leaving 13 bases unmatched. CDR3 size: 17 residues. CDR3 sequence reads: CASSQGQGHPEAYEQYF. CDR3 sequence (DNA): TGTGCCAGCAGCCAGGGACAGGGCCATCCTGAAGCCTACGAGCAGTACTTC.

CDR3 amino acids: CASSYHGDKYF. The CDR3 DNA sequence: TGTGCCAGCAGTTACCACGGGGATAAGTACTTC. The genes are TRBV6-6 and TRBJ2-4, with D tentatively TRBD2 (5 bases). In germline, CDR1 is MNHNY, CDR2 SVGAGI (reference sequence). Trimming removed 2 bases from V and 14 bases from J, with 10 bases in between. This CDR3 is built from 11 residues.

The V call is TRBV3-1, the J call TRBJ1-1; possible D gene TRBD1, 5 bases. The V end was cut by 1 base, the J end by 6 bases, with 9 bases between. Germline lookup yields CDR1 LGHDT and CDR2 YNNKEL (reference sequence). The CDR3 spans 13 residues. The DNA for the CDR3 is TGTGCCAGCAGCCAAGGATCAGGGTCTGAAGCTTTCTTT. Residues: CASSQGSGSEAFF. Together with reference TRBV3-1 and TRBJ1-1, the CDR3 gives the full variable domain: DTAVSQTPKYLVTQMGNDKSIKCEQNLGHDTMYWYKQDSKKFLKIMFSYNNKELIINETVPNRFSPKSPDKAHLNLHINSLELGDSAVYFCASSQGSGSEAFFGQGTRLTVV.